The 16 T cell receptor beta chains given below trace back to one sample, sequenced in a study of technical replicates of blood from a handful of donors. Profiling relied on immunoSEQ multiplex PCR, and the TCRdb table lists in-frame clones only, not all of them. The sample carries some 80,000 clones, 90% to 96% recorded once. The specimen was T cells isolated from PBMCs. Every receptor here comes from a human donor in good health.

V usage is TRBV11-2 and J usage is TRBJ1-4; 7 nucleotides align to TRBD1. Germline V CDR1 and CDR2: SGHAT, FQNNGV. The CDR3 length is 12 residues. Losses at the gene ends were 3 bases for V and 8 bases for J; bases not matched to a gene: 0. The CDR3 loop is CASSLTGEKLFF. CDR3 bases: TGTGCCAGCAGCTTGACAGGGGAAAAACTGTTTTTT. The full variable domain, completed using reference TRBV11-2 and TRBJ1-4, is EAGVAQSPRYKIIEKRQSVAFWCNPISGHATLYWYQQILGQGPKLLIQFQNNGVVDDSQLPKDRFSAERLKGVDSTLKIQPAKLEDSAVYLCASSLTGEKLFFGSGTQLSVL.

This clone was recorded only once. The rearrangement joins TRBV9 to TRBJ2-2; D gene ambiguous. Per germline, CDR1 SGDLS and CDR2 YYNGEE. Trimming left V 4 bases short and J 7 bases short, with 11 bases between. The CDR3 sequence is 13 residues long. For the CDR3, the DNA is TGTGCCAGCAGCATTCGAGCCGGCGGGGAGCTGTTTTTT. Translating gives CASSIRAGGELFF.

The gene calls are TRBV6-6 and TRBJ2-7, with TRBD2 as a possible D gene (6 bases). Trimming took 6 bases from V and 3 from J, leaving 15 bases between them. The CDR3 extends over 14 amino acids. In germline, CDR1 is MNHNY, CDR2 SVGAGI (reference sequence). CDR3 protein: CASRPPGDLYEQYF. The DNA of the CDR3 is TGTGCCAGCAGACCCCCGGGGGACCTCTACGAGCAGTACTTC.

The chain uses TRBV5-5 and TRBJ2-5; D is perhaps TRBD1 (5 bases). V gave up 0 bases and J gave up 0 bases, with 6 bases separating them. The CDR3 is 14 residues long. CDR1 and CDR2 from the germline V gene are SGHKS and YYEKEE (reference sequence). CDR3 in DNA: TGTGCCAGCAGCTTGGAGACAGACCAAGAGACCCAGTACTTC. The encoded protein is CASSLETDQETQYF.

The V call is TRBV30, the J call TRBJ1-1; D perhaps matches TRBD1 (6 bases). This CDR3 region has 12 residues. V gave up 5 bases and J gave up 0 bases, with 7 bases separating them. Per germline, CDR1 GTSNPN and CDR2 SVGIG (reference sequence). The CDR3 reads CAWGQMNTEAFF. The CDR3 DNA sequence: TGTGCCTGGGGACAGATGAACACTGAAGCTTTCTTT.

The chain has TRBV15 and TRBJ1-4; 9 positions agree with TRBD1. Trimming at V came to 5 bases and at J to 4 bases, leaving 2 bases not matched to a gene. CDR1 LNHNV and CDR2 YYDKDF come from the germline V gene (reference sequence). The length of the CDR3 is 14 residues. The CDR3 loop reads CATSWGQGNEKLFF. The CDR3, as DNA: TGTGCCACCAGCTGGGGACAGGGTAATGAAAAACTGTTTTTT.

The chain is built from TRBV7-2 and TRBJ1-2; D gene ambiguous. V was trimmed by 5 bases and J by 5 bases, leaving 12 bases between them. The germline V gene encodes CDR1 SGHTA and CDR2 FQGNSA. The CDR3 length is 13 residues. The CDR3 nucleotides read TGTGCCAGCAGCCTTGGCAGTGGTTATGGCTACACCTTC. It specifies CASSLGSGYGYTF.

The V call is TRBV11-3, the J call TRBJ1-3; TRBD1 agrees at 8 bases. There are 13 residues in the CDR3. J gave up 5 bases and V 5 bases, and 2 bases lay outside the gene matches. Germline lookup yields CDR1 SGHNT and CDR2 YENEEA. CDR3 sequence reads: CASSTGGRNTIYF. The DNA for the CDR3 is TGTGCCAGCAGCACAGGGGGAAGAAACACCATATATTTT.

The rearrangement uses TRBV10-1 and TRBJ1-4; D unclear. Between the trimmed V and J ends, which lost 2 bases and 8 bases, there was a span of 12 bases. CDR3 length: 14 residues. Per germline, CDR1 WNHNN and CDR2 SYGVQD (reference sequence). CDR3 coding DNA: TGCGCCAGCAGTGAGCGGGAGGGCGAAGAAAAACTGTTTTTT. It specifies CASSEREGEEKLFF.

This clone was observed a single time. This chain joins TRBV18 and TRBJ1-1; D ambiguous. V was clipped by 2 bases and J by 0 bases, with 7 bases between them. CDR3 size: 14 residues. The germline V gene encodes CDR1 KGHSH and CDR2 LQKENI. For the CDR3, the DNA is TGTGCCAGCTCACCAGAAAGCATGAACACTGAAGCTTTCTTT. It encodes CASSPESMNTEAFF.

The J gene is TRBJ2-7, the V gene TRBV28; 7 bases align to TRBD1. The germline V gene encodes CDR1 MDHEN and CDR2 SYDVKM. V was clipped by 7 bases and J by 4 bases; unmatched bases: 16. The CDR3 extends over 16 amino acids. The CDR3 sequence is CASTSTLNRGPYEQYF. The CDR3 DNA reads TGTGCCAGCACGTCCACCCTGAACAGGGGACCTTACGAGCAGTACTTC.

The chain joins TRBV30 to TRBJ2-1; 8 bases match TRBD2. The CDR3 consists of 14 residues. The trim removed 2 bases at V and 8 bases at J, leaving 8 bases unmatched. Germline CDR1 reads GTSNPN; CDR2 reads SVGIG (reference sequence). This CDR3 reads CAWSSGSLIDEQFF. CDR3 sequence (DNA): TGTGCCTGGAGTAGCGGGAGCCTTATCGATGAGCAGTTCTTC.

The chain is built from TRBV4-1 and TRBJ2-3, with 7 bases fitting TRBD2. Germline assignment: CDR1 MGHRA and CDR2 YSYEKL. The length of the CDR3 is 15 residues. With 4 bases clipped from V and 3 bases from J, the junction kept 7 bases outside the gene matches. The CDR3 DNA follows: TGCGCCAGCAGCCGCATAGGACTAGATACAGATACGCAGTATTTT. This codes for CASSRIGLDTDTQYF.

This rearrangement joins TRBV27 to TRBJ2-1; TRBD2 matches 8 bases. This CDR3 contains 16 residues. The junction had 9 bases not matched to a gene; V was cut back by 8 bases and J by 0 bases. Per germline, CDR1 MNHEY and CDR2 SMNVEV (reference sequence). CDR3 nucleotide sequence: TGTGCCAGCCGACTTTCCGGGACTAGCTCCTACAATGAGCAGTTCTTC. Translation: CASRLSGTSSYNEQFF.

The genes are TRBV6-1 and TRBJ2-7, with D possibly being TRBD2 (6 bases). The germline V gene has CDR1 MNHNS and CDR2 SASEGT. The V gene lost 3 bases and the J gene lost 6 bases, with 15 bases spanning the gap. CDR3 size: 14 residues. CDR3 sequence: CASSDPGRGLEQYF. The CDR3 DNA sequence: TGTGCCAGCAGTGACCCGGGACGGGGACTCGAGCAGTACTTC.

The chain carries TRBV9 and TRBJ1-5, with 8 bases that match TRBD1. CDR3 length equals 15 residues. Germline V gene data show CDR1 as SGDLS and CDR2 as YYNGEE. The junction had 5 bases not matched to a gene; V was cut back by 3 bases and J by 3 bases. Written as DNA, the CDR3 is TGTGCCAGCAGCGACAGGACAGGGTTCAATCAGCCCCAGCATTTT. Its protein is CASSDRTGFNQPQHF.